One sample yielded the 3 T cell receptor beta chains listed below, sequenced in a study of blood T cell repertoires in COVID-19. Repertoires were generated with immunoSEQ multiplex PCR, while TCRdb's copy carries only in-frame clones and drops some. The sample includes roughly 150,000 clones, more than 65% of them seen just once. The material sequenced was peripheral blood. The receptor source for this set is a woman older than 75 with acute or convalescent COVID-19.

The chain carries TRBV12-3 or TRBV12-4 and TRBJ1-2; 7 nucleotides agree with TRBD1. J lost 4 bases, V lost 5 bases, and 4 bases had no gene match. The CDR3 spans 13 residues. The CDR3 nucleotides are TGTGCCAGCAGTACGACAGGGATCTATGGCTACACCTTC. This gives the protein CASSTTGIYGYTF.

About this clone itself: This sample also contains other DNA sequences that code for the same CDR3. The chain employs TRBV19 and TRBJ1-5; D may be TRBD1 (5 bases). The CDR3 runs to 16 residues. The germline V and J ends were trimmed by 7 bases and 2 bases, with 18 bases remaining between them. From germline, CDR1 is LNHDA and CDR2 SQIVND (reference sequence). CDR3 residues: CASTAWGGTGNQPQHF. The CDR3 nucleotides are TGTGCCAGTACTGCCTGGGGGGGGACGGGCAATCAGCCCCAGCATTTT.

The chain employs TRBV11-2 and TRBJ2-7, with TRBD1 as a possible D gene (6 bases). Germline V CDR1 and CDR2: SGHAT, FQNNGV. Trimming pared 5 bases from V and 4 bases from J, leaving 9 bases between. This CDR3 contains 12 residues. CDR3 nucleotides: TGTGCCAGCAGCGCACAGGGTTACGAGCAGTACTTC. It is translated as CASSAQGYEQYF.